Below, 20 T cell receptor beta chains from the same sample are listed, as sequenced in a study of cytomegalovirus exposure and HLA in healthy donors. The primer mix had 60 Vbeta and 13 Jbeta primers. The table came from immunoSEQ multiplex PCR; TCRdb's copy has only in-frame clones and leaves some out. The profile covers about 130,000 clones, with 83% appearing a single time and about 3.9% taken by the ten largest. Sequenced material: PBMCs. These TCRs come from a woman in her thirties or forties in good health and CMV-seropositive.

V usage is TRBV13 and J usage is TRBJ2-7; 14 bases fit TRBD2. CDR1 is PRHDT and CDR2 is FYEKMQ in the germline V gene (reference sequence). V lost 5 bases, J lost 6 bases, and 6 bases stayed unmatched. CDR3 size: 15 residues. CDR3 loop: CASSVGLAGGGEQYF. CDR3 DNA sequence: TGTGCCAGCAGCGTCGGACTAGCGGGAGGTGGCGAGCAGTACTTC.

V usage is TRBV4-1 and J usage is TRBJ1-1; 11 nucleotides match TRBD1. V trimming: 6 bases; J trimming: 4 bases; junction bases outside the gene matches: 7. The CDR3 extends over 15 amino acids. Germline-derived CDR1 and CDR2 are MGHRA and YSYEKL. Here the CDR3 DNA reads TGCGCCAGCAGATCTAGGACAGGGGGCGTCACTGAAGCTTTCTTT. It specifies CASRSRTGGVTEAFF.

The V and J genes are TRBV2 and TRBJ2-4; 7 nucleotides align to TRBD1. This CDR3 is 17 amino acids long. Looked up from germline, CDR1 is SNHLY and CDR2 is FYNNEI. The V segment lost 4 bases and the J segment 0 bases; nucleotides outside the gene matches: 9. CDR3 coding DNA: TGTGCCAGCAGTGGCCCGGACAGGAGGTTAGCCAAAAACATTCAGTACTTC. Amino acids: CASSGPDRRLAKNIQYF.

The chain joins TRBV5-1 to TRBJ1-1; the D gene is possibly TRBD1 (5 bases). Germline V CDR1 and CDR2: SGHRS, YFSETQ. The germline V and J ends were trimmed by 1 base and 1 base, with 14 bases remaining between them. The CDR3 is 16 residues long. CDR3 nucleotides: TGCGCCAGCAGCTTGTTCCAGACAGAAGGGAACACTGAAGCTTTCTTT. It encodes CASSLFQTEGNTEAFF.

This chain connects TRBV6-5 to TRBJ2-3, with TRBD2 as a possible D gene (6 bases). The germline gives CDR1 MNHEY, CDR2 SVGAGI. Trimming stripped 2 bases from V and 5 bases from J, with 11 bases between. CDR3 length: 14 residues. DNA for the CDR3: TGTGCCAGCAGTTACCGGAGGGCCGGAGATACGCAGTATTTT. Translated, it gives CASSYRRAGDTQYF.

This clone has just a few counts. The junction departs from the called germline gene at one end, perhaps through a read error. V is TRBV7-7 and J is TRBJ2-1; 13 bases align to TRBD2. Looked up from germline, CDR1 is SSHAT and CDR2 is FNYEAQ (reference sequence). The CDR3 runs to 15 residues. For the CDR3, the DNA is TGTGCTAGCAGCCGAGGGACTAGCGGGGACAATGAGCAGTTCTTC. Translating gives CASSRGTSGDNEQFF.

The rearrangement links TRBV2 to TRBJ2-7; TRBD1 matches at 8 bases. In germline, CDR1 is SNHLY, CDR2 FYNNEI. The V gene end was trimmed by 4 bases and the J gene end by 0 bases; junction bases not matched to a gene: 5. The length of the CDR3 is 15 residues. The CDR3 loop reads CASSADRAISYEQYF. The CDR3 DNA reads as TGTGCCAGCAGTGCGGACAGGGCAATCTCCTACGAGCAGTACTTC.

The V and J genes are TRBV11-3 and TRBJ2-1, with no clear D. CDR1 and CDR2 (germline): SGHNT, YENEEA. The CDR3 is made up of 12 amino acids. V lost 3 bases, J lost 9 bases, and 9 bases lay in between. CDR3 in amino acids: CASSFRPSEQFF. CDR3 coding DNA: TGTGCCAGCAGCTTCAGGCCATCTGAGCAGTTCTTC.

V gene TRBV2 combines with J gene TRBJ2-5; TRBD1 matches 9 bases. Looked up from germline, CDR1 is SNHLY and CDR2 is FYNNEI. With V trimmed by 0 bases and J by 4 bases, 0 bases remained unmatched. The CDR3 spans 14 residues. The CDR3 nucleotides are TGTGCCAGCAGTGAAGCGACAGGGGGAGAGACCCAGTACTTC. Residues: CASSEATGGETQYF.

This rearrangement joins TRBV28 to TRBJ2-7, with D maybe TRBD2 (5 bases). Germline V gene lookup returns CDR1 MDHEN and CDR2 SYDVKM. This CDR3 is built from 12 residues. Trimming left V 4 bases short and J 3 bases short, with 7 bases between. The CDR3, as DNA: TGTGCCAGCAGTTCTAGCATCTACGAGCAGTACTTC. Its protein is CASSSSIYEQYF.

A few counts support this clone. This chain links TRBV29-1 with TRBJ1-5, with D uncertain. This CDR3 region has 13 residues. V dropped 4 bases and J dropped 6 bases, with 13 bases sitting between them. Germline V lookup: CDR1 SQVTM, CDR2 ANQGSEA. This chain's CDR3 is CSVGNLNGQPQHF. CDR3 in DNA: TGCAGCGTTGGAAATCTAAACGGTCAGCCCCAGCATTTT.

CDR3 region: CASSQEGQGNYGYTF. DNA for the CDR3: TGTGCCAGCAGCCAAGAGGGACAGGGGAACTATGGCTACACCTTC. This sequence joins TRBV4-2 and TRBJ1-2; TRBD1 agrees at 10 bases. This CDR3 contains 15 residues. Trimming took 0 bases from V and 2 from J; bases not matched to a gene: 0. Germline V gene data show CDR1 as LGHNA and CDR2 as YNFKEQ.

This chain connects TRBV28 to TRBJ1-1, with TRBD1 matching 9 bases. CDR3 length: 15 residues. The germline V gene encodes CDR1 MDHEN and CDR2 SYDVKM. V shed 7 bases and J 5 bases; nucleotides not matched to a gene: 11. CDR3 nucleotide sequence: TGTGCCAGCACCCAACCGGCACAGGGGGCGACTGAAGCTTTCTTT. Amino acid sequence: CASTQPAQGATEAFF.

The chain's CDR3 is CASTLMDYQETQYF. The CDR3 region has the DNA TGTGCCAGCACTCTGATGGACTACCAAGAGACCCAGTACTTC. The chain is built from TRBV6-1 and TRBJ2-5; possible D gene TRBD2, 5 bases. The germline CDR1 and CDR2 sequences are MNHNS and SASEGT. The CDR3 is made up of 14 amino acids. The V end lost 7 bases, the J end lost 0 bases, and 12 bases lay between the germline ends.

The chain joins TRBV2 to TRBJ2-5; 7 bases match TRBD2. Germline loops: CDR1 SNHLY, CDR2 FYNNEI. The CDR3 contains 14 residues. Trimming removed 7 bases from V and 7 bases from J; junction bases left unmatched: 12. CDR3 DNA: TGTGCCAGCACCGAGGACCTAGCGGAGGGGACCCAGTACTTC. Encoded protein: CASTEDLAEGTQYF.

This clone was observed a single time. The J gene is TRBJ2-1, the V gene TRBV28; D not resolved. Trimming took off 6 bases at V and 5 bases at J, with 14 bases between the two ends. The germline V gene encodes CDR1 MDHEN and CDR2 SYDVKM. The CDR3 is made up of 14 amino acids. The CDR3 sequence: CASRVNLRNNEQFF. CDR3 coding DNA: TGTGCCAGCAGAGTCAATCTACGAAACAATGAGCAGTTCTTC.

The genes are TRBV4-2 and TRBJ2-1; TRBD2 matches 7 bases. This CDR3 is built from 14 residues. Germline CDR1 reads LGHNA; CDR2 reads YNFKEQ. The V and J ends lost 4 bases and 5 bases, in that order; junction bases with no gene match: 5. CDR3 DNA sequence: TGTGCCAGCAGCCCCCCCGGGGGGAACAATGAGCAGTTCTTC. It is translated as CASSPPGGNNEQFF.

The chain is built from TRBV11-1 and TRBJ2-2; 14 nucleotides align to TRBD2. Germline V gene lookup returns CDR1 SGHAT and CDR2 FQDESV (reference sequence). The length of the CDR3 is 18 residues. V shed 2 bases, J shed 4 bases, and the junction held 6 bases outside the gene matches. The CDR3 DNA reads as TGTGCCAGCAGCTTACGACTAGCGGGAGGGCCCCCCACCGGGGAGCTGTTTTTT. This codes for CASSLRLAGGPPTGELFF.

This chain uses TRBV19 with TRBJ2-2; D might be TRBD1 (5 bases). Per germline, CDR1 LNHDA and CDR2 SQIVND (reference sequence). This CDR3 contains 13 residues. V was pared by 5 bases and J by 9 bases, with 13 bases between. The CDR3 reads CASSSYQGWELFF. Here the CDR3 DNA reads TGTGCCAGTAGTTCATACCAGGGTTGGGAGCTGTTTTTT.

The chain employs TRBV4-1 and TRBJ2-3; 7 bases line up with TRBD1. The V gene end was trimmed by 7 bases and the J gene end by 6 bases; junction bases not matched to a gene: 10. The CDR3 covers 14 residues. Germline V lookup: CDR1 MGHRA, CDR2 YSYEKL. CDR3 region: CASKQTGVGDTQYF. The CDR3 region has the DNA TGCGCCAGCAAACAAACAGGGGTTGGGGATACGCAGTATTTT.